A single T cell receptor beta chain is shown here with its context. The antigen is undetermined. The data were obtained in a study of early T cells in non-severe SARS-CoV-2 infection. Study overall: It was bulk RNA from unsorted whole blood that was sequenced, and the chains were unpaired.

In the library, individual cDNA molecules carried attached unique molecular identifiers. TCRdb reanalysed the 5' RACE reads using MiXCR and keeps one entry per CDR3 protein. The repertoire holds around 84,000 distinct CDR3 sequences, over 9.5% seen once, with 8% to 8.5% in the top ten. Notes on the study in general: VDJdb-based annotation leaned toward anti-spike CD8 responses and missed private and CD4 specificities.

The germline V gene encodes CDR1 SEHNR and CDR2 FQNEAQ (reference sequence). Trimming took off 4 bases at V and 0 bases at J, with 6 bases between the two ends. The CDR3 totals 14 residues. The clonotype comes from an adult who was a healthcare worker with PCR-confirmed SARS-CoV-2 infection or an uninfected control (not recorded which). The gene calls are TRBV7-9 and TRBJ2-2; D might be TRBD2 (6 bases). The material was whole blood, obtained at baseline. In DNA form, the CDR3 reads TGTGCCAGCAGCTGGGACTCGAACACCGGGGAGCTGTTTTTT. As protein: CASSWDSNTGELFF. The full variable domain, completed using reference TRBV7-9 and TRBJ2-2, is DTGVSQNPRHKITKRGQNVTFRCDPISEHNRLYWYRQTLGQGPEFLTYFQNEAQLEKSRLLSDRFSAERPKGSFSTLEIQRTEQGDSAMYLCASSWDSNTGELFFGEGSRLTVL.